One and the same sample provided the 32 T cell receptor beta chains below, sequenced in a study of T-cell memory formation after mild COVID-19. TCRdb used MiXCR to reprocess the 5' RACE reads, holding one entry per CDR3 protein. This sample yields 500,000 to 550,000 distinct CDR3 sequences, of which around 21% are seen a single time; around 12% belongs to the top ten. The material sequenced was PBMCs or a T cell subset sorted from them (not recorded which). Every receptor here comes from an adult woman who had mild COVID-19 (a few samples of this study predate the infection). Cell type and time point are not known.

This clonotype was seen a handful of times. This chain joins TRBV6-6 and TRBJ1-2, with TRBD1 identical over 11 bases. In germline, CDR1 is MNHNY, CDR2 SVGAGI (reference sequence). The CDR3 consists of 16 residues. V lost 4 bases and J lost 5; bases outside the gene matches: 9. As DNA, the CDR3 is TGTGCCAGCAGTTCTACCGGGACAGGGGGGGTTTATGGCTACACCTTC. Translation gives CASSSTGTGGVYGYTF.

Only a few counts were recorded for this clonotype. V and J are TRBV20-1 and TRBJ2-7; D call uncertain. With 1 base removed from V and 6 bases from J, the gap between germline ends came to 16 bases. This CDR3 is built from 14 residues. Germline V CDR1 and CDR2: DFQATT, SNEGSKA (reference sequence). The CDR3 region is CSARGGHRLGEQYF. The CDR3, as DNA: TGCAGTGCTAGAGGCGGCCACCGGTTGGGCGAGCAGTACTTC.

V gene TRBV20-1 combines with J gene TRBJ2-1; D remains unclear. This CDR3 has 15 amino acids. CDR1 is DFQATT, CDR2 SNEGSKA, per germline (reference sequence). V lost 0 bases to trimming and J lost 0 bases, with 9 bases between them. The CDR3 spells CSARDGLSSYNEQFF. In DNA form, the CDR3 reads TGCAGTGCTAGAGACGGGTTAAGCTCCTACAATGAGCAGTTCTTC.

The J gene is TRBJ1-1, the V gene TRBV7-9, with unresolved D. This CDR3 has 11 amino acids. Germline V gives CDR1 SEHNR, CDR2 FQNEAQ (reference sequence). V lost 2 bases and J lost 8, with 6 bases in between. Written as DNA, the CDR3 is TGTGCCAGCAGCTTACCCCCGGAAGCTTTCTTT. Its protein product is CASSLPPEAFF.

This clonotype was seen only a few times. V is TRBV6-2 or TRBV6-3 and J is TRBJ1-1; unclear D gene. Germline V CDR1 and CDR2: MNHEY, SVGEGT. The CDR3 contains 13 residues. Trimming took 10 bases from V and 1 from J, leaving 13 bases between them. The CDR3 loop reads CATRRVQNTEAFF. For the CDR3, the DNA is TGTGCCACCAGGAGGGTACAGAACACTGAAGCTTTCTTT.

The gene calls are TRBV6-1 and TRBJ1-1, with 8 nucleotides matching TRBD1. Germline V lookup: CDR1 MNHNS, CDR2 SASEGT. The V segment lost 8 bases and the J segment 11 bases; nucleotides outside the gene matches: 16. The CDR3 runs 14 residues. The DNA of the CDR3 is TGTGCCAGCCTCACCCGGGACAGGCCACTGAACGCTTTCTTT. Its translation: CASLTRDRPLNAFF.

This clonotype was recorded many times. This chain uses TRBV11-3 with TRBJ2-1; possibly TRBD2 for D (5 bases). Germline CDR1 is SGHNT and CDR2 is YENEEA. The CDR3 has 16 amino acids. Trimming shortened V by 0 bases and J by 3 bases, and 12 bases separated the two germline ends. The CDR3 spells CASSLDSRGGYNEQFF. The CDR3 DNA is TGTGCCAGCAGCTTAGATTCCCGGGGTGGCTACAATGAGCAGTTCTTC. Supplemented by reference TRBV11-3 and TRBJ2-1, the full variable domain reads EAGVVQSPRYKIIEKKQPVAFWCNPISGHNTLYWYLQNLGQGPELLIRYENEEAVDDSQLPKDRFSAERLKGVDSTLKIQPAELGDSAVYLCASSLDSRGGYNEQFFGPGTRLTVL.

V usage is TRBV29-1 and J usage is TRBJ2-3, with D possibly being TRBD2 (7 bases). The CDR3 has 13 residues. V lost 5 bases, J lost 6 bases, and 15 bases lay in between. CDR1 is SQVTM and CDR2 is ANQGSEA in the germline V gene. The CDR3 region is CSVPRGGRDTQYF. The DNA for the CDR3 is TGCAGCGTTCCAAGGGGGGGTCGCGATACGCAGTATTTT.

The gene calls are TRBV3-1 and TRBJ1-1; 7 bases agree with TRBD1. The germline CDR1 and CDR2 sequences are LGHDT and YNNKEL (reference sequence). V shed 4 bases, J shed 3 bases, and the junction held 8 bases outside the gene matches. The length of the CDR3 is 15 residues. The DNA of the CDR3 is TGTGCCAGCAGCCCTATAGACAGGGCCCACACTGAAGCTTTCTTT. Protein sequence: CASSPIDRAHTEAFF. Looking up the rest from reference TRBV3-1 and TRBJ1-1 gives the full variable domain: DTAVSQTPKYLVTQMGNDKSIKCEQNLGHDTMYWYKQDSKKFLKIMFSYNNKELIINETVPNRFSPKSPDKAHLNLHINSLELGDSAVYFCASSPIDRAHTEAFFGQGTRLTVV.

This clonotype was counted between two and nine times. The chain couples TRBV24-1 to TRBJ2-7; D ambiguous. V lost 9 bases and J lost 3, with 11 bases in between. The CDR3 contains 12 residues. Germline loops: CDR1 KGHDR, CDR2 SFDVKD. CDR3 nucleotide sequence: TGTGCCACCGGTGTCTGTTACTACGAGCAGTACTTC. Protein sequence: CATGVCYYEQYF.

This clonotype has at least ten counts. Here the CDR3 DNA reads TGTGCCAGCAGTTCCCGACAGGTTGGAGAGCAGTTCTTC. Translating gives CASSSRQVGEQFF. V and J are TRBV12-3 or TRBV12-4 and TRBJ2-1; TRBD1 might be the D (6 bases). V lost 4 bases and J 10 bases, leaving 14 bases between the germline ends. The CDR3 contains 13 residues.

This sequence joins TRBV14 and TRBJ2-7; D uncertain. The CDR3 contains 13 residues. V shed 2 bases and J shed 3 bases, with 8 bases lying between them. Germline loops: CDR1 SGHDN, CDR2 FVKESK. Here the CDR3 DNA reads TGTGCCAGCAGCCAAAATAGGGACTACGAGCAGTACTTC. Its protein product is CASSQNRDYEQYF.

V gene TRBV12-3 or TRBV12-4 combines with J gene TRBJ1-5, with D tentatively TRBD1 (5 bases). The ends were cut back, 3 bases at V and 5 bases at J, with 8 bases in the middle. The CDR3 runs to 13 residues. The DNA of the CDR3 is TGTGCCAGCAGTTTGGGGGTATATCAGCCCCAGCATTTT. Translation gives CASSLGVYQPQHF.

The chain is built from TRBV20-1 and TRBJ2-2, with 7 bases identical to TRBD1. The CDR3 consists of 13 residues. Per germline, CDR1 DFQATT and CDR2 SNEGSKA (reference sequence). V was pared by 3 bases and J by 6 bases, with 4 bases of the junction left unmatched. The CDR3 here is CSASYGTAGELFF. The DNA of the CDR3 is TGCAGTGCTAGTTATGGGACAGCCGGGGAGCTGTTTTTT.

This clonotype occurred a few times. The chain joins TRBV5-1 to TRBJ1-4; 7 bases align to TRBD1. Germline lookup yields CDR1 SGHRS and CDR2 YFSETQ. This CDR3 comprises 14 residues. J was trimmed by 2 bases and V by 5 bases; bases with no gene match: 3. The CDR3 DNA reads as TGCGCCAGCAGGGAGGGGGCCACTAATGAAAAACTGTTTTTT. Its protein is CASREGATNEKLFF. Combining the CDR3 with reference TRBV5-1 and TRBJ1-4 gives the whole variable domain KAGVTQTPRYLIKTRGQQVTLSCSPISGHRSVSWYQQTPGQGLQFLFEYFSETQRNKGNFPGRFSGRQFSNSRSEMNVSTLELGDSALYLCASREGATNEKLFFGSGTQLSVL.

The CDR3 loop reads CSAAGTDNTEAFF. In nucleotides, the CDR3 is TGCAGTGCCGCGGGGACAGATAACACTGAAGCTTTCTTT. The chain joins TRBV20-1 to TRBJ1-1; 7 positions agree with TRBD1. V trimming: 6 bases; J trimming: 2 bases; junction bases outside the gene matches: 6. Germline V lookup: CDR1 DFQATT, CDR2 SNEGSKA (reference sequence). The CDR3 has 13 amino acids.

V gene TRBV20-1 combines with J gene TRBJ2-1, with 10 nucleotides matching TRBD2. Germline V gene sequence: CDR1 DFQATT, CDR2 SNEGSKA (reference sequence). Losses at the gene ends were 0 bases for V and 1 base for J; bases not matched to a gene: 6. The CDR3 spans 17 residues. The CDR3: CSAREVLAGVSYNEQFF. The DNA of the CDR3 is TGCAGTGCTAGAGAGGTTCTAGCGGGAGTATCCTACAATGAGCAGTTCTTC.

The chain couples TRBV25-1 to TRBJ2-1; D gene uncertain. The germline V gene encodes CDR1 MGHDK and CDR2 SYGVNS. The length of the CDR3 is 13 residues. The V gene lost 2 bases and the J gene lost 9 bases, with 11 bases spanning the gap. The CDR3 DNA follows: TGTGCCAGCAGTGAAAACGGCGCAGGTGAGCAGTTCTTC. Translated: CASSENGAGEQFF.

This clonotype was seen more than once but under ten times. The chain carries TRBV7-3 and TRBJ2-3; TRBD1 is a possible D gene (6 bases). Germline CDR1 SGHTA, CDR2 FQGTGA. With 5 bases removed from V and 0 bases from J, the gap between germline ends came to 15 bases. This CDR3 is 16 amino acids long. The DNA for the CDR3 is TGTGCCAGCAGCCCCTGGGCAGGGGCTAGCACAGATACGCAGTATTTT. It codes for CASSPWAGASTDTQYF.

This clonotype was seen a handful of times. The CDR3 DNA sequence: TGTGCCAGCAGCCGACGGGAGAACACTGAAGCTTTCTTT. This translates into CASSRRENTEAFF. The rearrangement links TRBV4-2 to TRBJ1-1; D gene unclear. The CDR3 is 13 amino acids. V dropped 4 bases and J dropped 1 base, with 7 bases sitting between them. The germline V gene has CDR1 LGHNA and CDR2 YNFKEQ.

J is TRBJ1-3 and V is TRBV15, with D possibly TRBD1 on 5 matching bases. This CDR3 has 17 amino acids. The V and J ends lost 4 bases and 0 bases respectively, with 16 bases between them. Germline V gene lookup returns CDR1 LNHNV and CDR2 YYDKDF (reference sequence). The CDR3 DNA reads TGTGCCACCAGCACGTTTCTTCCGGGACCCTCTGGAAACACCATATATTTT. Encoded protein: CATSTFLPGPSGNTIYF.

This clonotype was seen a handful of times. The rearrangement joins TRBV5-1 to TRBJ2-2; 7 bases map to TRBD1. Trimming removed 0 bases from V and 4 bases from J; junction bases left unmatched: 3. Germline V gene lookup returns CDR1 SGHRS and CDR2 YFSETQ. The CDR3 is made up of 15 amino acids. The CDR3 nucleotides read TGCGCCAGCAGCTTGGGGAACAGGGGCACCGGGGAGCTGTTTTTT. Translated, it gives CASSLGNRGTGELFF.

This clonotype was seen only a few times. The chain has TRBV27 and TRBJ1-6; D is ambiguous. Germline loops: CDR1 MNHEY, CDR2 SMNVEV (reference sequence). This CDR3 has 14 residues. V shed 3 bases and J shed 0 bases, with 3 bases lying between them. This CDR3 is CASSFSSYNSPLHF. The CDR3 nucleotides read TGTGCCAGCAGTTTTAGCTCCTATAATTCACCCCTCCACTTT.

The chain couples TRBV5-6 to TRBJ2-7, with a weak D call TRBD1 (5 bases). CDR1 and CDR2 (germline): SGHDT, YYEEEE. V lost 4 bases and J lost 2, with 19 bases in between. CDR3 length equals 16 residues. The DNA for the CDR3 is TGTGCCAGCAGCCCCGGTCGAACAGGTAGAACCTACGAGCAGTACTTC. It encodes CASSPGRTGRTYEQYF. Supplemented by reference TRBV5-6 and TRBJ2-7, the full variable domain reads DAGVTQSPTHLIKTRGQQVTLRCSPKSGHDTVSWYQQALGQGPQFIFQYYEEEERQRGNFPDRFSGHQFPNYSSELNVNALLLGDSALYLCASSPGRTGRTYEQYFGPGTRLTVT.

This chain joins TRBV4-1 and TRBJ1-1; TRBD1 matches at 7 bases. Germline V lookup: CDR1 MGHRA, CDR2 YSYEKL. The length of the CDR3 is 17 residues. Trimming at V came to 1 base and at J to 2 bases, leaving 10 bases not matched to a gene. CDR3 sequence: CASSQVVAGGSNTEAFF. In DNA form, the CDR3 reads TGCGCCAGCAGCCAAGTTGTGGCAGGGGGGAGTAACACTGAAGCTTTCTTT.

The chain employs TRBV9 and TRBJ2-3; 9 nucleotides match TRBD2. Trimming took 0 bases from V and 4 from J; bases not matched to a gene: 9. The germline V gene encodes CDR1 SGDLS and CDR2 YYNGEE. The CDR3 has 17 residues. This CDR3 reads CASSVGKAGGRADTQYF. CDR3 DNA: TGTGCCAGCAGCGTAGGGAAAGCGGGGGGTAGAGCAGATACGCAGTATTTT.

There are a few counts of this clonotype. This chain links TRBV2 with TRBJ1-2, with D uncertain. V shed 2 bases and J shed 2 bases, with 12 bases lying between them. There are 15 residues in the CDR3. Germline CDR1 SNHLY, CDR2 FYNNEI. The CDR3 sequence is CASSERMGLNYGYTF. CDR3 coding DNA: TGTGCCAGCAGTGAACGGATGGGATTAAACTATGGCTACACCTTC.

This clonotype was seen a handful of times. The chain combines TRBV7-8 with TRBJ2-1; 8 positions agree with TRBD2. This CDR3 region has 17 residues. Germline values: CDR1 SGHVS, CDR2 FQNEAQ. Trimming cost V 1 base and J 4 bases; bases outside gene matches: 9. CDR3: CASSLDGRALGYNEQFF. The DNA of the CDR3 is TGTGCCAGCAGCTTAGACGGGAGGGCCCTCGGGTACAATGAGCAGTTCTTC.

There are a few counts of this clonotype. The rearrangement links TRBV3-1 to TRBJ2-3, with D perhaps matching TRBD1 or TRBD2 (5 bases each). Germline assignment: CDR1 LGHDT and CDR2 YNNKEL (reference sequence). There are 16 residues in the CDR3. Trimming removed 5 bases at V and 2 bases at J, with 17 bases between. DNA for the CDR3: TGTGCCAGCAGCGAGAGGGGTGAACGTGACACAGATACGCAGTATTTT. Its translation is CASSERGERDTDTQYF.

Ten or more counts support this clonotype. The CDR3 sequence is CSVGDRAAYEQYF. For the CDR3, the DNA is TGCAGCGTTGGGGACAGGGCGGCCTACGAGCAGTACTTC. The J gene is TRBJ2-7, the V gene TRBV29-1; 9 nucleotides align to TRBD1. Per the germline V gene, CDR1 is SQVTM and CDR2 is ANQGSEA. The V segment lost 4 bases and the J segment 2 bases; nucleotides outside the gene matches: 3. The CDR3 consists of 13 residues.

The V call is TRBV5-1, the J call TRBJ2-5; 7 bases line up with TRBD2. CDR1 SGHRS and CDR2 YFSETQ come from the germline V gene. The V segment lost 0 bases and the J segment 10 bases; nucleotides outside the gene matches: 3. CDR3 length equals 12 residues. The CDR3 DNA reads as TGCGCCAGCAGCTTGGCCGGGGAGGGCCAGTACTTC. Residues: CASSLAGEGQYF.

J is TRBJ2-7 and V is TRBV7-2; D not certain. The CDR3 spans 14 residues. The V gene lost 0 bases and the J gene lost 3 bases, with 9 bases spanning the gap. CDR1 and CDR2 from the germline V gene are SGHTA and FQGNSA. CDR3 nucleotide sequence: TGTGCCAGCAGCTTAGCCGCAAGTAACTACGAGCAGTACTTC. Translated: CASSLAASNYEQYF. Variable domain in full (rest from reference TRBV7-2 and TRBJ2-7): GAGVSQSPSNKVTEKGKDVELRCDPISGHTALYWYRQSLGQGLEFLIYFQGNSAPDKSGLPSDRFSAERTGGSVSTLTIQRTQQEDSAVYLCASSLAASNYEQYFGPGTRLTVT.